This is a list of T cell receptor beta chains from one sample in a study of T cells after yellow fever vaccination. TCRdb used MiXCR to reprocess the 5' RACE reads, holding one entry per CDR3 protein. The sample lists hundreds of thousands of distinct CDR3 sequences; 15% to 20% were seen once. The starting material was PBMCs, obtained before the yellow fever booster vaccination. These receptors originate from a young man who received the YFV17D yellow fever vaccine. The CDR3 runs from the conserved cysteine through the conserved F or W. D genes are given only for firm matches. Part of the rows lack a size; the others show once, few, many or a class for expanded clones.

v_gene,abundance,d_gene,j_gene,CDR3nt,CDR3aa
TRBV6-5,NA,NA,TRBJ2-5,TGTGCCAGCAGTTACTCTTCGGGGCGGGAGACCCAGTACTTC,CASSYSSGRETQYF
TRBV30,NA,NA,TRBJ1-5,TGTGCCTGGAGCGGCGCAGGGGTGCAGCCCCAGCATTTT,CAWSGAGVQPQHF
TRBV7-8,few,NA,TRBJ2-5,TGTGCCAGCAGTCCTGGACGTGTCAAGGAGACCCAGTACTTC,CASSPGRVKETQYF
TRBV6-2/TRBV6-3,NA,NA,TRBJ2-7,TGTGCCACTTCCTCGGGCAGAAACTACGAGCAGTACTTC,CATSSGRNYEQYF
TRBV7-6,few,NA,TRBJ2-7,TGTGCCAGCAGCCCACTTGAGACTTCCGCCGCCTACGAGCAGTACTTC,CASSPLETSAAYEQYF
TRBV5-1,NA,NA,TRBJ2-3,TGCGCCAGCAGCTTACAGGACCAAGGTACGCAGTATTTT,CASSLQDQGTQYF
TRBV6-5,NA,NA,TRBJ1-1,TGTGCCAGCAGTTTAATCCGGGACGGGAACACTGAAGCTTTCTTT,CASSLIRDGNTEAFF
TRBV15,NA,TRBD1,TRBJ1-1,TGTGCCACCAGCCTCGGTGGGACAGAGGGGACTGAAGCTTTCTTT,CATSLGGTEGTEAFF
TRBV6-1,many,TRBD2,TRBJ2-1,TGTGCCAGCAGCCGTGGGGGACTAGCGGGGGTGGCCTACAATGAGCAGTTCTTC,CASSRGGLAGVAYNEQFF
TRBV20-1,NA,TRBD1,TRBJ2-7,TGCAGTGCTGGACAGGTGACGAGCCAGTACTTC,CSAGQVTSQYF
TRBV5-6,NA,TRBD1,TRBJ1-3,TGTGCCAGCAGCGCCGGACAGGGGGGCTCTGGAAACACCATATATTTT,CASSAGQGGSGNTIYF
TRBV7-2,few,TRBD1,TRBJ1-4,TGTGCCAGCAGCGCGGACAGGGGGCGAGAAAAACTGTTTTTT,CASSADRGREKLFF
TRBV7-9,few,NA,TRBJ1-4,TGTGCCAGCAGCTTATTGGCTAATGAAAAACTGTTTTTT,CASSLLANEKLFF
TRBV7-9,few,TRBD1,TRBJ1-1,TGTGCCAGCAGCTCCCAGGGGGCCAGGGAAGAAGCTTTCTTT,CASSSQGAREEAFF
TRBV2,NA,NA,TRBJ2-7,TGTGCCAGCCAACCTCCGGGAAGCCAGCAGTACTTC,CASQPPGSQQYF
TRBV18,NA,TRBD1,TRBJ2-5,TGTGCCAGCTCACAACGGGACAGGCAAGAGACCCAGTACTTC,CASSQRDRQETQYF
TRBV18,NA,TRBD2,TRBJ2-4,TGTGCCAGCTCACCGCCACCTCATGGACTAGCGGGAGAGAACATTCAGTACTTC,CASSPPPHGLAGENIQYF
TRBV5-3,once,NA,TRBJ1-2,TGTGCCAGAAGCTTGGGCGGGGTGGGTGGAGATGGCTACACCTTC,CARSLGGVGGDGYTF
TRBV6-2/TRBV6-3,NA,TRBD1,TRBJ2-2,TGTGCCAGCAGTCCCGGACAGGGTTCTATCTCGAACACCGGGGAGCTGTTTTTT,CASSPGQGSISNTGELFF
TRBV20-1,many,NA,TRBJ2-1,TGCAGTGCTAGCCAACAGGGTCATGAGCAGTTCTTC,CSASQQGHEQFF
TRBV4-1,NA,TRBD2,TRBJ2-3,TGCGCCAGCAGCCTGACAGCGGGGGGAGATACGCAGTATTTT,CASSLTAGGDTQYF
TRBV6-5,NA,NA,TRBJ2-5,TGTGCCAGCAGTTTGTCGACAAACTACCAAGAGACCCAGTACTTC,CASSLSTNYQETQYF
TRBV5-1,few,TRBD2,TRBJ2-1,TGCGCCAGCAGCTTCGGGGGAGGGGATGAGCAGTTCTTC,CASSFGGGDEQFF
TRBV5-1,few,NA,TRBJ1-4,TGCGCCAGCAGCTTGAGGAAGGAGGAAAAACTGTTTTTT,CASSLRKEEKLFF
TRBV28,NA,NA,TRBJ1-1,TGTGCCAGCAGTTTATGGACAAGAGGTGAAGCTTTCTTT,CASSLWTRGEAFF
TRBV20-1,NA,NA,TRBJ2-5,TGCAGTGCTCTAGAAGAGACCCAGTACTTC,CSALEETQYF
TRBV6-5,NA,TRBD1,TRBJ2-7,TGTGCCAGCAGTAACTCCGGGACAGGCTACGAGCAGTACTTC,CASSNSGTGYEQYF
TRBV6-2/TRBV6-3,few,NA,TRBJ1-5,TGTGCCAGCAGTTACATCGGGGATCAGCCCCAGCATTTT,CASSYIGDQPQHF